This entry concerns a single TCR beta chain. This clonotype has just a few counts. The antigen this receptor binds is unknown. Per-nucleotide qualities are absent, and no much larger clonotype sits a single base away. The germline ends are 11 bases apart after V is trimmed by 1 base and J by 4 bases. The CDR3 runs 14 amino acids, cysteine and phenylalanine included. Solely the CDR3 DNA is kept, with 42 bases framed from the first base. CDR1 is given as SGHTA and CDR2 as FQGTGA, both from the germline V gene. This sample is part of a study of T cell repertoires in cytomegalovirus infection (dated by TCRdb to the late 2010s). Regarding the complete study: Because public TCR beta signatures pointed to carriage of CMV infection together with the matching HLA type, the HLA type of each donor mattered for the analysis.

The data were produced on an Illumina HiSeq 1500. TCRdb itself trimmed the public reads at Q25 with fastp, ran MiXCR and retained productive beta chains. Each entry is one CDR3 protein sequence, shown with its most common DNA and genes. Counted in this sample were about 130,000 distinct CDR3 sequences; roughly 25% of them appeared once. Clones ranked in the top ten supply about a third of the sample. The paper's findings and limits, for the study overall: Cumulative frequency of public TCR beta family members discriminated carriers of CMV infection plus the relevant HLA type in this cohort and an independent 352-donor cohort. In the ex vivo response, HLA-C-restricted CMV-specific TCR beta clonotypes were dominant, and in two of eight donors the single most frequent clonotype came from this HLA-C-restricted group.

The sample comprised PBMCs, sequenced either directly or after in vitro stimulation (not recorded which). This TCR derives from a human donor in good health (CMV status not recorded). Some clones in this sample may be carry-over from other donors' samples. The chain was built from TRBV7-3 and TRBJ2-7; the D element could tentatively be TRBD1 or TRBD2, as 6 bases agree for each. The DNA sequence is given as TGTGCCAGCAGCTTAATGGGGGGCCCTTACGAGCAGTACTTC. It codes for CASSLMGGPYEQYF. Reference TRBV7-3 and TRBJ2-7 genes cover what lies past the CDR3, so the full variable domain is GAGVSQTPSNKVTEKGKYVELRCDPISGHTALYWYRQSLGQGPEFLIYFQGTGAADDSGLPNDRFFAVRPEGSVSTLKIQRTERGDSAVYLCASSLMGGPYEQYFGPGTRLTVT.